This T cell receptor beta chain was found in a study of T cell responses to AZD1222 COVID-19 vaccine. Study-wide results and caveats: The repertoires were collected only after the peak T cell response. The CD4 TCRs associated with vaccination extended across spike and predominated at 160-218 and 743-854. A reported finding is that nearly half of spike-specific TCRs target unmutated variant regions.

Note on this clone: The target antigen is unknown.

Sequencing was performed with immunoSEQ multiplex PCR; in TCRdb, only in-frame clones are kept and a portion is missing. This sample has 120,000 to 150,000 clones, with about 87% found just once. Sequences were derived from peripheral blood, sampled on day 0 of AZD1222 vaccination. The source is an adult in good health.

As DNA, the CDR3 is TGTGCCAGCAGTTTGGTGGGAGGAAGCTACGAGCAGTACTTC. The encoded protein is CASSLVGGSYEQYF. The chain recombines TRBV27 with TRBJ2-7, with a tentative D call TRBD2 (6 bases). Trimming stripped 3 bases from V and 3 bases from J, with 12 bases between. Per germline, CDR1 MNHEY and CDR2 SMNVEV (reference sequence). CDR3 length equals 14 residues.